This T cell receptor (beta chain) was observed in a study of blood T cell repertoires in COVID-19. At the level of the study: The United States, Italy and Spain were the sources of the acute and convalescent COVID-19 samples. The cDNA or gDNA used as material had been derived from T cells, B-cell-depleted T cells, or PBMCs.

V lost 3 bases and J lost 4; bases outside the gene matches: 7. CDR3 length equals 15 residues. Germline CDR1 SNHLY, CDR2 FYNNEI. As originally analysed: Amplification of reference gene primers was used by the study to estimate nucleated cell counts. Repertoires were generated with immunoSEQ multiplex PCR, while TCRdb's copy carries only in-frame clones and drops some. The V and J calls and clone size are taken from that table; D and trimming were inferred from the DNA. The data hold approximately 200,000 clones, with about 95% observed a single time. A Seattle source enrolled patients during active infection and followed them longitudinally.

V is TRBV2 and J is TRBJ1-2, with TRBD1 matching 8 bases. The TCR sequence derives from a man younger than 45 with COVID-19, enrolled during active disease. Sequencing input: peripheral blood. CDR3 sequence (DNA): TGTGCCAGCAGTGAGAGGACAGGGAGGACCTATGGCTACACCTTC. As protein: CASSERTGRTYGYTF.